This passage covers 26 T cell receptor beta chains from one sample sequenced in a study of cytomegalovirus exposure and HLA in healthy donors. The PCR was carried out with 60 Vbeta primers and 13 Jbeta primers. Profiling relied on immunoSEQ multiplex PCR, and the TCRdb table lists in-frame clones only, not all of them. Counted here are about 100,000 clones, 84% occurring once; the ten biggest clones make up 1.2%. Sequencing input: PBMCs. Receptor source: a woman aged 18-30 years in good health and CMV-seronegative.

The sample holds a few counts of this clone. V and J are TRBV6-1 and TRBJ2-6; D uncertain. The CDR3 is made up of 15 amino acids. The V end was cut by 2 bases, the J end by 2 bases, with 7 bases between. The germline CDR1 and CDR2 sequences are MNHNS and SASEGT. The CDR3 sequence: CASSESAAGANVLTF. The CDR3 nucleotides are TGTGCCAGCAGTGAATCGGCGGCTGGGGCCAACGTCCTGACTTTC.

The rearrangement joins TRBV7-9 to TRBJ2-5; TRBD1 agrees at 9 bases. The CDR3 contains 16 residues. The V gene's germline CDR1 is SEHNR and CDR2 FQNEAQ (reference sequence). V was clipped by 5 bases and J by 6 bases; unmatched bases: 13. In nucleotides, the CDR3 is TGTGCCAGCAGCATAGGACAGGGGCTGGGTTCGAAGACCCAGTACTTC. Translated, it gives CASSIGQGLGSKTQYF.

The V call is TRBV30, the J call TRBJ2-2; D perhaps matches TRBD1 (5 bases). Germline CDR1 and CDR2: GTSNPN and SVGIG (reference sequence). The length of the CDR3 is 18 residues. The V and J ends lost 1 base and 5 bases respectively, with 23 bases between them. CDR3: CAWSGHESGKIKTGELFF. The CDR3 nucleotides read TGTGCCTGGAGTGGACACGAGTCAGGGAAAATTAAAACCGGGGAGCTGTTTTTT.

The rearrangement links TRBV5-1 to TRBJ2-2; TRBD1 matches at 10 bases. The V gene's germline CDR1 is SGHRS and CDR2 YFSETQ. The CDR3 sequence is 17 residues long. J lost 7 bases, V lost 3 bases, and 12 bases had no gene match. CDR3 sequence reads: CASSWGTGERDGGELFF. The CDR3 DNA reads TGCGCCAGCAGCTGGGGGACAGGGGAGAGGGACGGCGGGGAGCTGTTTTTT.

The chain couples TRBV29-1 to TRBJ2-3; D is ambiguous. Looked up from germline, CDR1 is SQVTM and CDR2 is ANQGSEA. V was cut by 7 bases and J by 2 bases, with 10 bases left in between. The CDR3 sequence is 12 residues long. The CDR3 nucleotides read TGCAGCGCTGCCGGGTTCACAGATACGCAGTATTTT. Translation gives CSAAGFTDTQYF.

CDR3 coding DNA: TGTGCCAGCAGCCGACGAGGGCCTTACGGAAAACTGTTTTTT. Its protein is CASSRRGPYGKLFF. V and J are TRBV5-8 and TRBJ1-4; D remains ambiguous. V dropped 4 bases and J dropped 10 bases, with 17 bases sitting between them. CDR1 SGHTS and CDR2 YDEGEE come from the germline V gene. This CDR3 is built from 14 residues.

The chain joins TRBV4-3 to TRBJ2-1, with D possibly matching TRBD1 (6 bases). Germline V CDR1 and CDR2: LGHNA, YSLEER. Between the trimmed V and J ends, which lost 0 bases and 0 bases, there was a span of 12 bases. The CDR3 runs to 17 residues. The DNA of the CDR3 is TGCGCCAGCAGCCAAGATCTTGGGGGCGGCTCCTACAATGAGCAGTTCTTC. Its translation is CASSQDLGGGSYNEQFF.

This sequence joins TRBV25-1 and TRBJ1-3; the D is unclear. Germline-derived CDR1 and CDR2 are MGHDK and SYGVNS. V lost 3 bases to trimming and J lost 0 bases, with 9 bases between them. The CDR3 loop spans 15 amino acids. The CDR3 reads CASSEGGSSGNTIYF. The CDR3 DNA is TGTGCCAGCAGTGAGGGCGGGAGCTCTGGAAACACCATATATTTT.

The chain couples TRBV4-3 to TRBJ2-7, with D perhaps TRBD1 (5 bases). The CDR3 has 15 residues. Germline V gene lookup returns CDR1 LGHNA and CDR2 YSLEER. The ends were cut back, 1 base at V and 3 bases at J, with 13 bases in the middle. CDR3 DNA: TGCGCCAGCAGCCAAGTAAAGGGGCCTCTCTACGAGCAGTACTTC. Protein: CASSQVKGPLYEQYF.

The chain has TRBV6-5 and TRBJ2-4; no firm D call. Germline lookup yields CDR1 MNHEY and CDR2 SVGAGI. The CDR3 consists of 14 residues. V was clipped by 2 bases and J by 6 bases, with 11 bases between them. CDR3 residues: CASSYKRNLNIQYF. Written as DNA, the CDR3 is TGTGCCAGCAGTTACAAGCGAAACCTAAACATTCAGTACTTC.

The genes are TRBV27 and TRBJ2-7; TRBD1 aligns across 9 bases. With 6 bases clipped from V and 2 bases from J, the junction kept 8 bases outside the gene matches. Germline-derived CDR1 and CDR2 are MNHEY and SMNVEV (reference sequence). The CDR3 spans 15 residues. CDR3 sequence (DNA): TGTGCCAGCAGGAAAACCGGGACAGGGCCCTACGAGCAGTACTTC. Its protein is CASRKTGTGPYEQYF.

V gene TRBV4-1 combines with J gene TRBJ2-3; 9 bases fit TRBD1. CDR3 length: 16 amino acids. CDR1 is MGHRA and CDR2 is YSYEKL in the germline V gene. The V gene end was trimmed by 0 bases and the J gene end by 3 bases; junction bases not matched to a gene: 4. CDR3 sequence (DNA): TGCGCCAGCAGCCAAGAGGGACAGGGTGAAACAGATACGCAGTATTTT. Encoded protein: CASSQEGQGETDTQYF.

The CDR3: CASSWTGGNTEAFF. In DNA, the CDR3 is TGTGCCAGCAGCTGGACAGGGGGTAACACTGAAGCTTTCTTT. The chain recombines TRBV7-3 with TRBJ1-1; 10 bases match TRBD1. The CDR3 is made up of 14 amino acids. From germline, CDR1 is SGHTA and CDR2 FQGTGA. J lost 2 bases, V lost 4 bases, and 1 base had no gene match.

The chain links TRBV28 to TRBJ1-3; the D gene is possibly TRBD1 (5 bases). The V and J ends lost 5 bases and 0 bases respectively, with 14 bases between them. This CDR3 has 16 amino acids. Germline V gene sequence: CDR1 MDHEN, CDR2 SYDVKM. The CDR3 spells CASSLLQGFSGNTIYF. The CDR3 nucleotides are TGTGCCAGCAGTCTACTGCAGGGCTTCTCTGGAAACACCATATATTTT.

Note on this clone: A read error may account for a junction end that differs from germline. The chain combines TRBV30 with TRBJ2-5; 9 nucleotides agree with TRBD1. The CDR3 length is 13 residues. From germline, CDR1 is GTSNPN and CDR2 SVGIG (reference sequence). This chain's CDR3 is CAWMTGGSVAPNF. The CDR3 DNA follows: TGTGCCTGGATGACAGGGGGTTCTGTGGCCCCAAACTTC.

CDR3 in amino acids: CASSLQAGDRYEQYF. The CDR3 nucleotides read TGTGCCAGCAGCTTACAAGCGGGAGACCGATACGAGCAGTACTTC. The chain has TRBV7-3 and TRBJ2-7; 8 positions agree with TRBD2. This CDR3 comprises 15 residues. Germline V gene sequence: CDR1 SGHTA, CDR2 FQGTGA. J gave up 4 bases and V 2 bases, and 7 bases lay outside the gene matches.

The CDR3 DNA reads TGTGCCAGCAGCTTACGCAGGGACACTGAAGCTTTCTTT. Protein sequence: CASSLRRDTEAFF. The chain is built from TRBV7-8 and TRBJ1-1; D is perhaps TRBD1 (5 bases). CDR1 is SGHVS, CDR2 FQNEAQ, per germline. The CDR3 is made up of 13 amino acids. The V end lost 2 bases, the J end lost 3 bases, and 7 bases lay between the germline ends.

The V call is TRBV4-3, the J call TRBJ2-1, with 13 bases lining up with TRBD2. Germline CDR1 LGHNA, CDR2 YSLEER. V lost 4 bases to trimming and J lost 10 bases; unmatched junction nucleotides: 7. The CDR3 runs 15 residues. The CDR3 spells CASSPPGLAGQEQFF. The CDR3 region has the DNA TGCGCCAGCAGCCCTCCGGGACTAGCGGGACAGGAGCAGTTCTTC.

The rearrangement joins TRBV9 to TRBJ1-5; 7 positions agree with TRBD1. The CDR3 runs 16 residues. Germline CDR1 SGDLS, CDR2 YYNGEE. Unmatched junction bases numbered 5, after V lost 2 bases and J lost 0 bases. The CDR3 reads CASSVPWDSSNQPQHF. The CDR3 DNA reads as TGTGCCAGCAGCGTCCCATGGGACAGTAGCAATCAGCCCCAGCATTTT.

The chain links TRBV27 to TRBJ2-1, with D unclear. Germline CDR1 MNHEY, CDR2 SMNVEV (reference sequence). V was clipped by 3 bases and J by 4 bases, with 4 bases between them. This CDR3 is 12 amino acids long. CDR3 coding DNA: TGTGCCAGCAGTTTCCTTTACAATGAGCAGTTCTTC. This sequence encodes CASSFLYNEQFF.

The rearrangement uses TRBV5-8 and TRBJ1-6; 7 bases align to TRBD1. CDR1 SGHTS and CDR2 YDEGEE come from the germline V gene. V lost 4 bases and J lost 17; bases outside the gene matches: 6. The CDR3 extends over 11 amino acids. Written as DNA, the CDR3 is TGTGCCAGCAGCCTGACAGGGCCAATCCACTTT. Its protein product is CASSLTGPIHF.

CDR3 sequence: CASSLDWTTSSGNTIYF. The CDR3 DNA is TGTGCCAGCAGCTTGGATTGGACAACAAGCTCTGGAAACACCATATATTTT. The chain links TRBV5-5 to TRBJ1-3; perhaps TRBD1 as D (5 bases). The length of the CDR3 is 17 residues. Germline CDR1 and CDR2: SGHKS and YYEKEE (reference sequence). The V gene lost 0 bases and the J gene lost 0 bases, with 13 bases spanning the gap.

CDR3 coding DNA: TGTGCCTGGAGTGTACCGTCCGTGGGGCTCGATGGCTACACCTTC. It encodes CAWSVPSVGLDGYTF. V is TRBV30 and J is TRBJ1-2; tentative D call: TRBD1 (5 bases). CDR1 GTSNPN and CDR2 SVGIG come from the germline V gene (reference sequence). The V gene lost 0 bases and the J gene lost 6 bases, with 17 bases spanning the gap. The CDR3 totals 15 residues.

This clone was detected once. The chain carries TRBV5-1 and TRBJ2-5; a possible D gene is TRBD2 (5 bases). Germline V gene data show CDR1 as SGHRS and CDR2 as YFSETQ. V was pared by 2 bases and J by 2 bases, with 13 bases between. The CDR3 totals 15 residues. The CDR3 DNA sequence: TGCGCCAGCAGCTTAAGGGCTAGCAGGCAAGAGACCCAGTACTTC. It yields the protein CASSLRASRQETQYF. The full variable domain, with the rest looked up from reference TRBV5-1 and TRBJ2-5, is KAGVTQTPRYLIKTRGQQVTLSCSPISGHRSVSWYQQTPGQGLQFLFEYFSETQRNKGNFPGRFSGRQFSNSRSEMNVSTLELGDSALYLCASSLRASRQETQYFGPGTRLLVL.

The chain uses TRBV19 and TRBJ1-1; 8 positions agree with TRBD1. The CDR3 loop spans 16 amino acids. From germline, CDR1 is LNHDA and CDR2 SQIVND (reference sequence). V trimming: 3 bases; J trimming: 1 base; junction bases outside the gene matches: 7. The CDR3 sequence: CASSIGQGAANTEAFF. In DNA, the CDR3 is TGTGCCAGTAGTATCGGGCAGGGGGCCGCGAACACTGAAGCTTTCTTT.

The chain is built from TRBV29-1 and TRBJ1-1; no firm D call. Trimming pared 5 bases from V and 1 base from J, leaving 8 bases between. Germline V gene data show CDR1 as SQVTM and CDR2 as ANQGSEA. The length of the CDR3 is 12 residues. CDR3 in DNA: TGCAGCGTTCATTCAGGGAACACTGAAGCTTTCTTT. It codes for CSVHSGNTEAFF.